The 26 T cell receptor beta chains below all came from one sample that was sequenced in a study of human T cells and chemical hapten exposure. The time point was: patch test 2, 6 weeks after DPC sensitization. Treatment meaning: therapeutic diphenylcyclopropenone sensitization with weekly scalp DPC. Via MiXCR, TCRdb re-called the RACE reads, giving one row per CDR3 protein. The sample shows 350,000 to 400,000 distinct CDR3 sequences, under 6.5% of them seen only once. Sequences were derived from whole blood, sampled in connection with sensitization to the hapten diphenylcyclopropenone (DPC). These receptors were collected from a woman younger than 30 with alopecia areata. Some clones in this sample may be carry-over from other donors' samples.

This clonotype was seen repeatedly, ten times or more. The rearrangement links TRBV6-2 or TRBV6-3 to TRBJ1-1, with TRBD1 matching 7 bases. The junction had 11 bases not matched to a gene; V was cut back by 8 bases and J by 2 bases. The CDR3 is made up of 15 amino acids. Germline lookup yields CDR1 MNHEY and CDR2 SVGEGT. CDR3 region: CASLDGAGGNTEAFF. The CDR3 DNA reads TGTGCCAGCCTTGACGGGGCAGGGGGAAACACTGAAGCTTTCTTT.

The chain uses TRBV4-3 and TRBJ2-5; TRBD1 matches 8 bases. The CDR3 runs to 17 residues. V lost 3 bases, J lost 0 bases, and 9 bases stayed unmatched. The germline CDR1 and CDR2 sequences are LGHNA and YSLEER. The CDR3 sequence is CASSHPRTGTHQETQYF. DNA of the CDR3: TGCGCCAGCAGCCACCCCAGGACAGGGACCCACCAAGAGACCCAGTACTTC.

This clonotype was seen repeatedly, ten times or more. This CDR3 reads CSARIWLELNTEAFF. In nucleotides, the CDR3 is TGCAGTGCTAGGATATGGCTCGAACTGAACACTGAAGCTTTCTTT. The gene calls are TRBV20-1 and TRBJ1-1; D is undetermined. The CDR3 totals 15 residues. Trimming stripped 3 bases from V and 0 bases from J, with 14 bases between. The germline gives CDR1 DFQATT, CDR2 SNEGSKA (reference sequence).

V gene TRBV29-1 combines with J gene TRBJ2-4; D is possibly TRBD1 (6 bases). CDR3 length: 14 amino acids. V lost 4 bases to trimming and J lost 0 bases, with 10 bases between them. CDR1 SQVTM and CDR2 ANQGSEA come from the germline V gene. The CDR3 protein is CSVAGARAKNIQYF. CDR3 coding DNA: TGCAGCGTTGCAGGGGCTAGAGCCAAAAACATTCAGTACTTC.

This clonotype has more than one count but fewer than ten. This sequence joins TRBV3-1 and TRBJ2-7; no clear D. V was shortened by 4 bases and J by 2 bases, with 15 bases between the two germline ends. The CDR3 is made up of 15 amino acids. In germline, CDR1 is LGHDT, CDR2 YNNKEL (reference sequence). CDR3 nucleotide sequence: TGTGCCAGCAGCCGCAACCCCCGACTGGCCTACGAGCAGTACTTC. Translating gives CASSRNPRLAYEQYF.

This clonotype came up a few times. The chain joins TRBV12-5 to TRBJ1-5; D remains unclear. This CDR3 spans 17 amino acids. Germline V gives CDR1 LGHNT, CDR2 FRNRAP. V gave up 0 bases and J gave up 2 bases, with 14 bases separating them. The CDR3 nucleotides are TGTGCTAGTGGTTTGGTACTTGGGTTACGAGGCAATCAGCCCCAGCATTTT. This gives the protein CASGLVLGLRGNQPQHF.

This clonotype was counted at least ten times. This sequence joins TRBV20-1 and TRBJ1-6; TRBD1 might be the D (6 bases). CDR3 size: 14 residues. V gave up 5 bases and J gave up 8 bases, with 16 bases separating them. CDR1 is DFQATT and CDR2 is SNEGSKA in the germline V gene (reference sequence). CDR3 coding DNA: TGCAGTGCTTTCAGGGGATTTCGCGATTCACCCCTCCACTTT. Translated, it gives CSAFRGFRDSPLHF.

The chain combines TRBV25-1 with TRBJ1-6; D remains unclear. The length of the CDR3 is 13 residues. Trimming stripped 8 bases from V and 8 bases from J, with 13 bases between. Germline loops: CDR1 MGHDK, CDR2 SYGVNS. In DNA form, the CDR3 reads TGTGCCAGCCCGGGCCTATCGGATTCACCCCTCCACTTT. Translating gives CASPGLSDSPLHF.

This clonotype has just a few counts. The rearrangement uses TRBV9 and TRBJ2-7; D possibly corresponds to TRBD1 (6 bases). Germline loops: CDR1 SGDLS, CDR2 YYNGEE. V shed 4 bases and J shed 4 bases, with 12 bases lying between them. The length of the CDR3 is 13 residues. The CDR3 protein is CASSPGDIYEQYF. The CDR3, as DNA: TGTGCCAGCAGCCCCGGGGACATATACGAGCAGTACTTC.

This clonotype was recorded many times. In DNA form, the CDR3 reads TGTGCCAGCAGTTTAGGAGGGACAGGCGGAGAAAAACTGTTTTTT. Protein: CASSLGGTGGEKLFF. The V gene is TRBV12-3 or TRBV12-4, the J gene TRBJ1-4; TRBD1 agrees at 8 bases. Trimming removed 1 base from V and 8 bases from J; junction bases left unmatched: 6. The CDR3 totals 15 residues.

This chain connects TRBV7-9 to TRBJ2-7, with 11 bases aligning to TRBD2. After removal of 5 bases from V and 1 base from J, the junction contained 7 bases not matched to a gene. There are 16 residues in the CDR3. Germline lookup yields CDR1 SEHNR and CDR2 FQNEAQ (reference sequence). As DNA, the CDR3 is TGTGCCAGCAGCCCTAGCGGGGGGCAGGAGTCCTACGAGCAGTACTTC. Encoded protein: CASSPSGGQESYEQYF.

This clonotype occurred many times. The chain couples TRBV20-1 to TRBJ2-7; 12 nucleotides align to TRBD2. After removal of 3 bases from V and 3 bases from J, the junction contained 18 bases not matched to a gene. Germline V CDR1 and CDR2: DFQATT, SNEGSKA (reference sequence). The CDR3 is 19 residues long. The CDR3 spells CSAREPSSGGARRGYEQYF. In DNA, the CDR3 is TGCAGTGCTAGGGAGCCCTCTAGCGGGGGGGCTCGCCGGGGCTACGAGCAGTACTTC.

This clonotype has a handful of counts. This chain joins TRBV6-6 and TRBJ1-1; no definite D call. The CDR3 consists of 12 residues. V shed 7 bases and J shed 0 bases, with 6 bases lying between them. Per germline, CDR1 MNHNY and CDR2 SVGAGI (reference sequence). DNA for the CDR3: TGTGCCAGCACAGATGTGAACACTGAAGCTTTCTTT. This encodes CASTDVNTEAFF.

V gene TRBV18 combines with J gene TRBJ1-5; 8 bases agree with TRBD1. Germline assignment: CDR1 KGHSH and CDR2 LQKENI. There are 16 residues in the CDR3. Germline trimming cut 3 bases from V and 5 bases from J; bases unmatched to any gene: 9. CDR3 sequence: CASSPFDRGWDQPQHF. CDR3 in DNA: TGTGCCAGCTCACCGTTCGACAGGGGATGGGATCAGCCCCAGCATTTT.

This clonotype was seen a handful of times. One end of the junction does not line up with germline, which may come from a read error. The CDR3 loop is CASSFDSSQYNEQFF. CDR3 DNA: TGTGCTAGCAGCTTCGACAGCAGTCAATACAATGAGCAGTTCTTC. This chain uses TRBV7-7 with TRBJ2-1; D perhaps matches TRBD1 (5 bases). Per the germline V gene, CDR1 is SSHAT and CDR2 is FNYEAQ (reference sequence). The CDR3 consists of 15 residues.

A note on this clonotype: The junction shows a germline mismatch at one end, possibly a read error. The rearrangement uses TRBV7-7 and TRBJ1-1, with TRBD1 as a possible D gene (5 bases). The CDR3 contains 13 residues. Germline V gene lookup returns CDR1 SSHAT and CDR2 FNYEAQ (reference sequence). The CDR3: CASSLVGGAEAFF. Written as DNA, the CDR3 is TGTGCTAGCAGCTTAGTTGGGGGGGCTGAAGCTTTCTTT.

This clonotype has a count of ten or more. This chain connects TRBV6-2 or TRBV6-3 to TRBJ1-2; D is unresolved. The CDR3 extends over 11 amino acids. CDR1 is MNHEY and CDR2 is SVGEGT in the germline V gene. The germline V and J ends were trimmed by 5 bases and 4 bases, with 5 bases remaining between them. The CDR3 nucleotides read TGTGCCAGCAGTCCATCCTATGGCTACACCTTC. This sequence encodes CASSPSYGYTF.

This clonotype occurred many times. The CDR3 DNA reads TGTGCCACCAGTGATGCCGCCGGGACAGCGAACACCGGGGAGCTGTTTTTT. Encoded protein: CATSDAAGTANTGELFF. The gene calls are TRBV24-1 and TRBJ2-2; 7 positions match TRBD1. CDR3 length: 17 amino acids. V gave up 3 bases and J gave up 0 bases; unmatched junction bases: 6. CDR1 and CDR2 (germline): KGHDR, SFDVKD.

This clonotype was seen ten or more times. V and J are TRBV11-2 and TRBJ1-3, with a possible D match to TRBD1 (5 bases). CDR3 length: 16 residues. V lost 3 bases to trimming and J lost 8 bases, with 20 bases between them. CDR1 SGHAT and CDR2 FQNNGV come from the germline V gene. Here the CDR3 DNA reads TGTGCCAGCAGCTTCACGGACACGGCTGTAGCGGACACCATATATTTT. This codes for CASSFTDTAVADTIYF.

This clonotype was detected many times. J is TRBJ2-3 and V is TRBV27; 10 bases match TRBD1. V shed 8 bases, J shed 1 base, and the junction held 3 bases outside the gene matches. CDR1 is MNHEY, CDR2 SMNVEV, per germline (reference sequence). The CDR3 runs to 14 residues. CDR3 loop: CASRQGAGTDTQYF. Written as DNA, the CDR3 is TGTGCCAGCCGACAGGGGGCTGGCACAGATACGCAGTATTTT.

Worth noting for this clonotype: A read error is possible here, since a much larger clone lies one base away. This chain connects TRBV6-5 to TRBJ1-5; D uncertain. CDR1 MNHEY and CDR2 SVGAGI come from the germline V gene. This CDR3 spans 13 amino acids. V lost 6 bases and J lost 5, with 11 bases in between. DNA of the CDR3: TGTGCCAGCAGCTCAAGGATGGATCAGCCCCAGCATTTT. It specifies CASSSRMDQPQHF.

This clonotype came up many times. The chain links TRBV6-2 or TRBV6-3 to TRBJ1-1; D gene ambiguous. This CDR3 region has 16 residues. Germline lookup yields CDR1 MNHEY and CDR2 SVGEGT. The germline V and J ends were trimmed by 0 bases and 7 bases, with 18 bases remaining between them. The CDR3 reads CASSYSFNSVRSEAFF. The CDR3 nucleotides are TGTGCCAGCAGTTACTCGTTTAACAGCGTAAGGAGTGAAGCTTTCTTT.

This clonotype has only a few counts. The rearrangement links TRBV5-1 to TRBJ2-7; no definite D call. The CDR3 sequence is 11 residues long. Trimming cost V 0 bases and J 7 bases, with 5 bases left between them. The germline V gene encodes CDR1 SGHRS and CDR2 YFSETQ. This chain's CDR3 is CASSLVEEQYF. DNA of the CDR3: TGCGCCAGCAGCTTGGTCGAAGAGCAGTACTTC.

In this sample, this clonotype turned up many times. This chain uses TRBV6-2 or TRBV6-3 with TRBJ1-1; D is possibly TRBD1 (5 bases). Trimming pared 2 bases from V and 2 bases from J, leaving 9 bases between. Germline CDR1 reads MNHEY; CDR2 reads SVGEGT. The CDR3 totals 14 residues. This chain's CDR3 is CASSYRRDNTEAFF. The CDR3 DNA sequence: TGTGCCAGCAGTTACAGGAGGGACAACACTGAAGCTTTCTTT.

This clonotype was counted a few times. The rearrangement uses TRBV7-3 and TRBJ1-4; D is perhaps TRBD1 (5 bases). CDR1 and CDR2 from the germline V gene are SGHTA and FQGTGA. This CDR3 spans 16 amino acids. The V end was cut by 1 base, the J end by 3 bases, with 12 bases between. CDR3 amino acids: CASSLNPPGPNEKLFF. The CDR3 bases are TGTGCCAGCAGCTTAAATCCCCCAGGGCCTAATGAAAAACTGTTTTTT.

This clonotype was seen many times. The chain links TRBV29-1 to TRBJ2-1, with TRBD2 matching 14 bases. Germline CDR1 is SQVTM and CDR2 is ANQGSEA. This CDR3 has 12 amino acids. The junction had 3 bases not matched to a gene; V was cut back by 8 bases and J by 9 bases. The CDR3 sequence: CSQTSGGGEQFF. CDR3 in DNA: TGCAGCCAGACTAGCGGGGGGGGTGAGCAGTTCTTC.